These 6 T cell receptor beta chains came from one sample sequenced in a study of T-cell reconstitution after alpha-beta-depleted transplantation in children. Construction of the TCRbeta library involved unique molecular identifiers. TCRdb recomputed calls from the PCR reads with MiXCR, one row per CDR3 protein. Here the sample spans 700,000 to 950,000 distinct CDR3 sequences, around 15% being singletons. Sequenced material: PBMCs, mostly from graft donor cells, taken 360 days after TCRalphabeta/CD19-depleted stem cell transplant. The receptors were gathered from a male patient between 5 and 17 years old who had a stem cell transplant for acute lymphoblastic leukemia, so the T cells may come from the graft donor.

V gene TRBV4-1 combines with J gene TRBJ1-1; perhaps TRBD1 as D (6 bases). The CDR3 has 15 residues. Trimming pared 0 bases from V and 0 bases from J, leaving 8 bases between. The germline V gene has CDR1 MGHRA and CDR2 YSYEKL. The CDR3 DNA reads as TGCGCCAGCAGCCAAGAGACAGGAGTGAACACTGAAGCTTTCTTT. It yields the protein CASSQETGVNTEAFF.

This clonotype occurred a few times. The chain recombines TRBV7-2 with TRBJ2-7; 8 bases map to TRBD2. This CDR3 has 15 residues. V lost 3 bases and J lost 0; bases outside the gene matches: 4. Germline V gene lookup returns CDR1 SGHTA and CDR2 FQGNSA. The CDR3 is CASSFSGTSSYEQYF. The CDR3 region has the DNA TGTGCCAGCAGCTTTTCCGGGACTAGCTCCTACGAGCAGTACTTC.

The table lists this clonotype with a count of one. V usage is TRBV14 and J usage is TRBJ1-1, with TRBD1 matching 7 bases. With 4 bases clipped from V and 0 bases from J, the junction kept 11 bases outside the gene matches. This CDR3 is 17 amino acids long. The germline CDR1 and CDR2 sequences are SGHDN and FVKESK. The CDR3 spells CASSLRDSRIMNTEAFF. The CDR3 region has the DNA TGTGCCAGCAGCCTCAGGGACAGTAGGATCATGAACACTGAAGCTTTCTTT.

This clonotype was counted many times. This sequence joins TRBV10-2 and TRBJ2-2; 8 positions agree with TRBD1. The germline gives CDR1 WSHSY, CDR2 SAAADI. The J segment lost 2 bases and the V segment lost 8 bases, leaving 10 bases of the junction unmatched. CDR3 length: 16 amino acids. The CDR3 reads CASRPDRDTNTGELFF. In DNA, the CDR3 is TGCGCCAGCCGCCCGGACAGGGACACCAACACCGGGGAGCTGTTTTTT.

The rearrangement joins TRBV7-2 to TRBJ1-5; D perhaps matches TRBD1 (5 bases). The CDR3 length is 15 residues. CDR1 and CDR2 (germline): SGHTA, FQGNSA. The V gene lost 0 bases and the J gene lost 10 bases, with 16 bases spanning the gap. The CDR3 nucleotides read TGTGCCAGCAGCTTAGCGAGCAGGGTGGTTGGACCCCAGCATTTT. Protein product: CASSLASRVVGPQHF.

V and J are TRBV6-2 or TRBV6-3 and TRBJ2-5; maybe TRBD1 (6 bases). The CDR3 is 16 residues long. CDR1 is MNHEY, CDR2 SVGEGT, per germline. Trimming left V 8 bases short and J 2 bases short, with 21 bases between. The CDR3, as DNA: TGTGCCAGCGGGGGCCGTTTCGGTGGGAGACAAGAGACCCAGTACTTC. Residues: CASGGRFGGRQETQYF.